These 32 T cell receptor beta chains share one sample of origin, sequenced in a study of blood T cells in healthy people across ages. The use of a sample-barcoded 5' primer and a J-beta primer mix characterized a second PCR of roughly 6 to 11 cycles. TCRdb itself ran the 5' RACE reads through MiXCR, one entry per CDR3 protein. This sample has about 1.4 million distinct CDR3 sequences, with roughly 60% found just once. The sequencing input was blood. The receptors here all came from a man younger than 35 in good health.

The V gene is TRBV11-2, the J gene TRBJ1-3; 7 bases align to TRBD1. The junction had 5 bases not matched to a gene; V was cut back by 6 bases and J by 0 bases. The length of the CDR3 is 15 residues. Germline CDR1 and CDR2: SGHAT and FQNNGV. CDR3 nucleotides: TGTGCCAGCAGTCCGACAGGGTACTCTGGAAACACCATATATTTT. This encodes CASSPTGYSGNTIYF. Drawing the rest from reference TRBV11-2 and TRBJ1-3, the complete variable domain is EAGVAQSPRYKIIEKRQSVAFWCNPISGHATLYWYQQILGQGPKLLIQFQNNGVVDDSQLPKDRFSAERLKGVDSTLKIQPAKLEDSAVYLCASSPTGYSGNTIYFGEGSWLTVV.

At least ten counts were recorded for this clonotype. The CDR3 DNA reads TGTGCCAGCAGAGACAATTTCAATCAGCCCCAGCATTTT. Translation gives CASRDNFNQPQHF. The J gene is TRBJ1-5, the V gene TRBV27, with no clear D. Trimming took off 6 bases at V and 3 bases at J, with 9 bases between the two ends. The CDR3 loop spans 13 amino acids. Germline CDR1 is MNHEY and CDR2 is SMNVEV (reference sequence).

V usage is TRBV6-5 and J usage is TRBJ1-4, with no clear D. CDR1 is MNHEY, CDR2 SVGAGI, per germline. The CDR3 extends over 14 amino acids. V shed 8 bases and J shed 10 bases, with 20 bases lying between them. The CDR3: CASRSRKSLGKLFF. The CDR3 region has the DNA TGTGCCAGCCGGTCCAGAAAGAGTCTCGGAAAACTGTTTTTT.

The rearrangement links TRBV6-5 to TRBJ1-1; tentative D call: TRBD1 (5 bases). The CDR3 is 14 residues long. V lost 3 bases and J lost 4, with 12 bases in between. Looked up from germline, CDR1 is MNHEY and CDR2 is SVGAGI. CDR3 nucleotide sequence: TGTGCCAGCAGTTATAACAGCAGGGTCACTGAAGCTTTCTTT. Translation gives CASSYNSRVTEAFF.

The chain recombines TRBV21-1 with TRBJ2-1; the table's D call of TRBD1 was not tested on the DNA. TRBV21-1 is a documented pseudogene. The CDR3 has 19 residues. CDR3 sequence reads: CASSTQSRANRSASGEQFF. As DNA, the CDR3 is TGTGCCAGCAGCACCCAAAGTAGGGCTAACCGCTCCGCATCAGGGGAGCAGTTCTTC.

CDR3 bases: TGTGCCAGCAGTGAAAGTCGGCGCGGAGAGACCCAGTACTTC. This encodes CASSESRRGETQYF. The rearrangement uses TRBV2 and TRBJ2-5; the D is unclear. The CDR3 has 14 residues. Germline CDR1 and CDR2: SNHLY and FYNNEI. Trimming stripped 2 bases from V and 4 bases from J, with 11 bases between.

The V call is TRBV24-1, the J call TRBJ2-1; D is undetermined. The V end lost 0 bases, the J end lost 9 bases, and 14 bases lay between the germline ends. CDR3 length: 15 amino acids. Germline-derived CDR1 and CDR2 are KGHDR and SFDVKD. This CDR3 reads CATSDLDRFFGEQFF. For the CDR3, the DNA is TGTGCCACCAGTGATTTGGACCGGTTCTTCGGTGAGCAGTTCTTC.

The rearrangement uses TRBV20-1 and TRBJ1-5; D is possibly TRBD1 (5 bases). Looked up from germline, CDR1 is DFQATT and CDR2 is SNEGSKA (reference sequence). The CDR3 extends over 13 amino acids. V lost 8 bases, J lost 10 bases, and 21 bases lay in between. The CDR3 is CSHAKGGGQPQHF. The CDR3 nucleotides are TGCAGTCATGCCAAGGGTGGGGGTCAACCCCAGCATTTT.

The rearrangement links TRBV20-1 to TRBJ1-4; D call uncertain. The CDR3 covers 13 residues. The V end lost 6 bases, the J end lost 4 bases, and 12 bases lay between the germline ends. The germline CDR1 and CDR2 sequences are DFQATT and SNEGSKA (reference sequence). This CDR3 is CSARPISNEKLFF. The CDR3 DNA sequence: TGCAGTGCCCGTCCAATTAGTAATGAAAAACTGTTTTTT.

This clonotype was counted a few times. The chain couples TRBV20-1 to TRBJ1-5, with D perhaps TRBD1 (5 bases). This CDR3 spans 16 amino acids. V was clipped by 3 bases and J by 5 bases, with 20 bases between them. Germline assignment: CDR1 DFQATT and CDR2 SNEGSKA (reference sequence). CDR3 in amino acids: CSASTGVVGWDQPQHF. The CDR3, as DNA: TGCAGTGCTAGTACAGGTGTGGTGGGTTGGGATCAGCCCCAGCATTTT.

The count of this clonotype is one. The chain recombines TRBV6-1 with TRBJ2-7; TRBD2 might be the D (7 bases). Trimming stripped 0 bases from V and 3 bases from J, with 9 bases between. Germline V lookup: CDR1 MNHNS, CDR2 SASEGT. This CDR3 has 14 residues. This CDR3 is CASSEAGGRYEQYF. CDR3 coding DNA: TGTGCCAGCAGTGAAGCGGGGGGGCGCTACGAGCAGTACTTC.

Notes on this clonotype: One end of the junction is discordant with germline, which a read error may explain. This chain uses TRBV4-1 with TRBJ1-2; D perhaps matches TRBD1 (5 bases). Germline assignment: CDR1 MGHRA and CDR2 YSYEKL. The CDR3 loop spans 13 amino acids. This CDR3 is CASSHGGSYGYNF. CDR3 DNA sequence: TGCGCCAGCAGCCATGGGGGTTCCTATGGCTACAACTTC.

CDR3 region: CAWSVGGPLEQYF. In DNA form, the CDR3 reads TGTGCCTGGAGTGTTGGGGGACCTTTGGAGCAGTACTTC. The chain couples TRBV30 to TRBJ2-5; perhaps D is TRBD1 or TRBD2 (5 bases each). The V gene lost 0 bases and the J gene lost 11 bases, with 16 bases spanning the gap. The CDR3 covers 13 residues. The germline V gene has CDR1 GTSNPN and CDR2 SVGIG (reference sequence).

This CDR3 reads CASSYDRISEKLFF. In nucleotides, the CDR3 is TGTGCCAGCAGCTATGACAGGATTAGCGAAAAACTGTTTTTT. The chain is built from TRBV7-2 and TRBJ1-4; D perhaps matches TRBD1 (6 bases). The CDR3 is 14 residues long. With 4 bases removed from V and 8 bases from J, the gap between germline ends came to 14 bases. The germline CDR1 and CDR2 sequences are SGHTA and FQGNSA.

The chain joins TRBV12-3 or TRBV12-4 to TRBJ2-2, with D perhaps matching TRBD2 (5 bases). This CDR3 comprises 13 residues. V was clipped by 3 bases and J by 4 bases, with 6 bases between them. The CDR3: CASSFRGTGELFF. In DNA form, the CDR3 reads TGTGCCAGCAGTTTCCGGGGCACCGGGGAGCTGTTTTTT.

The chain joins TRBV5-8 to TRBJ2-3; the D gene is possibly TRBD1 (5 bases). V was cut by 3 bases and J by 1 base, with 15 bases left in between. CDR3 length equals 16 residues. CDR1 SGHTS and CDR2 YDEGEE come from the germline V gene. CDR3 residues: CASSSGRAWGTDTQYF. Here the CDR3 DNA reads TGTGCCAGCAGCTCGGGCAGGGCATGGGGCACAGATACGCAGTATTTT.

V and J are TRBV12-3 or TRBV12-4 and TRBJ2-1, with TRBD2 matching 8 bases. This CDR3 contains 18 residues. The V segment lost 5 bases and the J segment 3 bases; nucleotides outside the gene matches: 15. Written as DNA, the CDR3 is TGTGCCAGCAGTCCGTGGTTTGAAGCGGGGGCCTTCTACAATGAGCAGTTCTTC. Its protein is CASSPWFEAGAFYNEQFF.

This chain uses TRBV7-9 with TRBJ2-4, with D possibly TRBD1 on 6 matching bases. The DNA end favors TRBJ2-5, so the J call may be wrong. The V gene's germline CDR1 is SEHNR and CDR2 FQNEAQ (reference sequence). This CDR3 contains 16 residues. This CDR3 is CASSPKVGTYQETQYF. The CDR3 DNA reads TGTGCCAGCAGCCCTAAAGTTGGGACATACCAAGAGACCCAGTACTTC.

The chain carries TRBV6-1 and TRBJ2-2, with 8 bases identical to TRBD2. This CDR3 contains 13 residues. V trimming: 10 bases; J trimming: 6 bases; junction bases outside the gene matches: 7. Germline V gene lookup returns CDR1 MNHNS and CDR2 SASEGT. The CDR3 DNA reads as TGTGCCATCCGCGGGGGGACGGCCGGGGAGCTGTTTTTT. Translated: CAIRGGTAGELFF.

This clonotype appeared a few times. The rearrangement joins TRBV29-1 to TRBJ2-3, with D possibly matching TRBD2 (5 bases). Germline V gives CDR1 SQVTM, CDR2 ANQGSEA. Trimming pared 3 bases from V and 0 bases from J, leaving 22 bases between. This CDR3 has 18 amino acids. CDR3 sequence (DNA): TGCAGCGTTGATTTTGCGGGTTCCATTTTGTGGAGCACAGATACGCAGTATTTT. Encoded protein: CSVDFAGSILWSTDTQYF.

This clonotype was found once. The chain has TRBV20-1 and TRBJ1-2; weak D call: TRBD1 (5 bases). The CDR3 loop spans 14 amino acids. Germline V gene sequence: CDR1 DFQATT, CDR2 SNEGSKA (reference sequence). Trimming removed 3 bases from V and 5 bases from J, with 16 bases in between. The CDR3 DNA reads as TGCAGTGCTAGGGGAGGACAAAGGGAATATGGCTACACCTTC. It translates to CSARGGQREYGYTF.

This clonotype was counted between two and nine times. The J gene is TRBJ2-3, the V gene TRBV29-1; D ambiguous. Germline values: CDR1 SQVTM, CDR2 ANQGSEA. The CDR3 consists of 17 residues. The V and J ends lost 3 bases and 1 base respectively, with 20 bases between them. The CDR3 protein is CSVDGYIRPLGTDTQYF. The CDR3 DNA sequence: TGCAGCGTTGACGGGTATATACGGCCCCTCGGCACAGATACGCAGTATTTT.

The chain combines TRBV6-2 or TRBV6-3 with TRBJ2-5, with D unresolved. The CDR3 extends over 13 amino acids. Trimming cost V 0 bases and J 13 bases, with 15 bases left between them. In germline, CDR1 is MNHEY, CDR2 SVGEGT. The CDR3 region has the DNA TGTGCCAGCAGTTACTCACTTGTACACGATCGGTACTTC. The encoded protein is CASSYSLVHDRYF.

The chain couples TRBV5-1 to TRBJ2-1; D may be TRBD1 or TRBD2 (5 bases each). The CDR3 covers 15 residues. From germline, CDR1 is SGHRS and CDR2 YFSETQ. Trimming stripped 2 bases from V and 8 bases from J, with 17 bases between. The CDR3 DNA reads as TGCGCCAGCAGCTTTGAGGGTCTTTGGGGCGATGAGCAGTTCTTC. Its translation is CASSFEGLWGDEQFF.

The V call is TRBV6-5, the J call TRBJ2-3, with unresolved D. Deletions cut 0 bases from V and 1 base from J, with 11 bases between. This CDR3 comprises 16 residues. Germline CDR1 MNHEY, CDR2 SVGAGI. CDR3 region: CASSYSRSEGTDTQYF. The CDR3 bases are TGTGCCAGCAGTTACTCGAGGTCCGAGGGCACAGATACGCAGTATTTT.

The genes are TRBV27 and TRBJ1-1; D not certain. V gave up 4 bases and J gave up 1 base, with 16 bases separating them. Germline lookup yields CDR1 MNHEY and CDR2 SMNVEV (reference sequence). This CDR3 is 16 amino acids long. CDR3 coding DNA: TGTGCCAGCAGTTCCCATCCCCGCAACTGGAACACTGAAGCTTTCTTT. Its protein product is CASSSHPRNWNTEAFF.

The chain uses TRBV20-1 and TRBJ1-5; no clear D gene. The V end was cut by 7 bases, the J end by 6 bases, with 13 bases between. Germline assignment: CDR1 DFQATT and CDR2 SNEGSKA (reference sequence). The CDR3 spans 12 residues. CDR3 coding DNA: TGCAGTGGATGGGCGCCAGGTCAGCCCCAGCATTTT. It translates to CSGWAPGQPQHF.

The chain carries TRBV6-5 and TRBJ2-7; 11 bases agree with TRBD1. The CDR3 totals 15 residues. Germline CDR1 and CDR2: MNHEY and SVGAGI. The junction had 5 bases not matched to a gene; V was cut back by 5 bases and J by 2 bases. CDR3 nucleotide sequence: TGTGCCAGCAGTCGTCCGGGACAGGGGGCCTACGAGCAGTACTTC. It is translated as CASSRPGQGAYEQYF.

The sample holds many counts of this clonotype. The V gene is TRBV5-1, the J gene TRBJ2-7; 7 bases fit TRBD1. The V and J ends lost 2 bases and 3 bases, in that order; junction bases with no gene match: 2. The CDR3 has 13 residues. Germline V gene sequence: CDR1 SGHRS, CDR2 YFSETQ. This chain's CDR3 is CASSLQGNYEQYF. The CDR3 DNA sequence: TGCGCCAGCAGCTTACAGGGGAACTACGAGCAGTACTTC.

The chain uses TRBV3-1 and TRBJ2-1; 8 bases match TRBD1. CDR3 length: 14 amino acids. V trimming: 3 bases; J trimming: 5 bases; junction bases outside the gene matches: 3. Per germline, CDR1 LGHDT and CDR2 YNNKEL (reference sequence). CDR3 DNA: TGTGCCAGCAGCCATACGGACAGGGACAATGAGCAGTTCTTC. Its translation: CASSHTDRDNEQFF.

This clonotype was found a few times. The chain employs TRBV29-1 and TRBJ2-7, with D perhaps TRBD2 (6 bases). The germline CDR1 and CDR2 sequences are SQVTM and ANQGSEA. The CDR3 contains 15 residues. V was cut by 6 bases and J by 4 bases, with 22 bases left in between. CDR3 DNA sequence: TGCAGCGTAGCTAGCGTCACACTTATTCCTTACGAGCAGTACTTC. Protein product: CSVASVTLIPYEQYF.

This chain uses TRBV4-2 with TRBJ2-1, with D possibly being TRBD1 or TRBD2 (5 bases each). This CDR3 is 14 amino acids long. Germline-derived CDR1 and CDR2 are LGHNA and YNFKEQ. The germline V and J ends were trimmed by 4 bases and 7 bases, with 14 bases remaining between them. Here the CDR3 reads CASSRRAAGNEQFF. CDR3 DNA: TGTGCCAGCAGCCGAAGAGCGGCAGGGAATGAGCAGTTCTTC.